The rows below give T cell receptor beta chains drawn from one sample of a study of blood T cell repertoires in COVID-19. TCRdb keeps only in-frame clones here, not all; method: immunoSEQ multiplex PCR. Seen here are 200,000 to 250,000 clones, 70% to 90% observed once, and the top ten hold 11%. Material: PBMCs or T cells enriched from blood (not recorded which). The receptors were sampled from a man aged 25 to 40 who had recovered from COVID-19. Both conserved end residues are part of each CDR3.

CAWRDDRVGGYTF | 13 | TRBV30
CASSLEGQGLAPYEQYF | 17 | TRBV5-1
CASSLSTTGVYEQYF | 15 | TRBV28
CASSLSGSGSIRVWTEAFF | 19 | TRBV27
CASSTSGTRTGELFF | 15 | TRBV11-2
CASSSGGGGLRNEQFF | 16 | TRBV6-2/TRBV6-3
CASSSGGTGANSNQPQHF | 18 | TRBV7-8
CASSLEGGAGYGYTF | 15 | TRBV7-9
CASSASGAYEQYF | 13 | TRBV5-1
CASSLVTGNQPQHF | 14 | TRBV19
CASSGPLGARGNTIYF | 16 | TRBV5-5
CASSSSGNNQPQHF | 14 | TRBV23-1
CASSLGTGALNTEAFF | 16 | TRBV7-6
CASSSGLRSPLHF | 13 | TRBV7-2
CASSPAGLANTGELFF | 16 | TRBV18
CASSQAGGLTNNEQFF | 16 | TRBV3-1/TRBV3-2
CATYGVSKNIQYF | 13 | TRBV6-5
CASSFSQGGAGNTIYF | 16 | TRBV7-2
CATIGRWGDNSPLHF | 15 | TRBV10-3
CSVELIADGTTNEKLFF | 17 | TRBV29-1
CATSGGGYEQYF | 12 | TRBV15
CASPGQKDSMNTEAFF | 16 | TRBV28
CASKLYSANTEAFF | 14 | TRBV5-1
CASSQDNREAFF | 12 | TRBV3-1/TRBV3-2
CASKRHRQEVTGYTF | 15 | TRBV19
CASRDSVAGNQPQHF | 15 | TRBV6-5
CASRERAGYEQYF | 13 | TRBV2
CASSLLLRGQSFGKGYGYTF | 20 | TRBV3-1/TRBV3-2
CASSYTGTRKGNEQFF | 16 | TRBV6-6
CASSLARRAGELFF | 14 | TRBV11-1
CASSLGQYNEQFF | 13 | TRBV5-1
CASSEADLREQFF | 13 | TRBV6-1
CASVRGQTEKLFF | 13 | TRBV2
CASSFGGTDSPLHF | 14 | TRBV28
CASSYQDRGSYGYTF | 15 | TRBV6-5
CATTPGTSNTGELFF | 15 | TRBV5-4
CAWSGGGYQPQHF | 13 | TRBV30
CAISESGTVPPSYGYTF | 17 | TRBV10-3
CASSILAGGPYEQYF | 15 | TRBV19
CASSQAVGPGYTF | 13 | TRBV4-1
CASSPGQNYEQYF | 13 | TRBV18
CAISENEGTDQPQHF | 15 | TRBV10-3
CASSLKGDGYTF | 12 | TRBV28
CASKAQGTDTQYF | 13 | TRBV19
CASSSTPGVVLSGYTF | 16 | TRBV6-4
CASTVAGVTDTQYF | 14 | TRBV9
CASSSVEEPEQFF | 13 | TRBV28
CASSQDQSYGYTF | 13 | TRBV14
CASSELFSSPAFF | 13 | TRBV25-1
CASSTGQGAYNEQFF | 15 | TRBV7-9
CASSRGVTFSGANVLTF | 17 | TRBV4-3
CASSLDRQGANGYTF | 15 | TRBV7-8
CASIPGQGTEAFF | 13 | TRBV28
CASSPPNRATEAFF | 14 | TRBV28
CATSEGDRGLFSPQHF | 16 | TRBV24-1
CASSLGGAYTEAFF | 14 | TRBV7-9
CASSGRQGEETQYF | 14 | TRBV9
CASSMVGAQETQYF | 14 | TRBV19
CATLKDRVDGYTF | 13 | TRBV19
CASQRTSGEQYF | 12 | TRBV12-3/TRBV12-4